This TCR beta chain was obtained from a study of blood T cell repertoires in COVID-19. Study information: Samples of COVID-19 (acute and convalescent) were obtained from the United States, Italy and Spain. Nucleic acid was either cDNA or gDNA, and it came from T cells, B-cell-depleted T cells, or PBMCs.

The repertoire was sequenced with immunoSEQ multiplex PCR; TCRdb's copy has only in-frame clones and lacks some. Altogether about 320,000 clones are present, roughly 90% being singletons, with the ten largest covering less than 4%. The CDR3 consists of 16 residues. Germline V lookup: CDR1 SEHNR, CDR2 FQNEAQ (reference sequence). V shed 6 bases and J 5 bases; nucleotides not matched to a gene: 10. It was within 2 weeks before study entry that exposed participants met a COVID-19 case. This sequence was found in a woman in her twenties or thirties who had been exposed to COVID-19. The material sequenced was PBMCs or T cells enriched from blood (not recorded which). The chain carries TRBV7-9 and TRBJ2-1; 10 bases line up with TRBD2. The CDR3 loop reads CASSRTGTSANNEQFF. The DNA of the CDR3 is TGTGCCAGCAGTCGTACCGGGACTAGCGCTAACAATGAGCAGTTCTTC.